This T cell receptor (beta chain) emerged from a study of blood T cell repertoires in COVID-19. Study summary: The cDNA or gDNA used as material had been derived from T cells, B-cell-depleted T cells, or PBMCs.

Profiled with immunoSEQ multiplex PCR; TCRdb holds only in-frame clones, not every one. The data contain about 270,000 clones, around 86% of them seen just once; the ten biggest clones take up 2.5% to 3%. Germline values: CDR1 ENHRY, CDR2 SYGVKD. V gave up 8 bases and J gave up 0 bases; unmatched junction bases: 8. This CDR3 comprises 15 residues. The rearrangement links TRBV10-3 to TRBJ2-7, with 9 bases aligning to TRBD1. The sequencing sample was made of peripheral blood. This clonotype originated in an older woman with active or convalescent COVID-19. DNA for the CDR3: TGTGCCATCTCTCCGGTGGACAGGGGCTCCTACGAGCAGTACTTC. It specifies CAISPVDRGSYEQYF.